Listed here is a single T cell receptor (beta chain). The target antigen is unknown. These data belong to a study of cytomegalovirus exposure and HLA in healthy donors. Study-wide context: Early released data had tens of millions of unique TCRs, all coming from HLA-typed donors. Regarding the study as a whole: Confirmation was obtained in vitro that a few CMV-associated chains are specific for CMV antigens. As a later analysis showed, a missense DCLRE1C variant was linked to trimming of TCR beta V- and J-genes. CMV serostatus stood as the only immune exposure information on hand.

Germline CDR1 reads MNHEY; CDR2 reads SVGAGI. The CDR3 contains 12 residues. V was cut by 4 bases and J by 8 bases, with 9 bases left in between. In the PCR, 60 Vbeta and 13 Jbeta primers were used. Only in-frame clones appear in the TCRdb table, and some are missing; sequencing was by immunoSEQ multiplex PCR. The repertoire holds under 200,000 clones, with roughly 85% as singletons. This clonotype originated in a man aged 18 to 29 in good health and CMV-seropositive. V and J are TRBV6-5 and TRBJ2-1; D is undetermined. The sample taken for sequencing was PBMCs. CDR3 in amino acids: CASSSDFDEQFF. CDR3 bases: TGTGCCAGCAGTTCCGACTTTGATGAGCAGTTCTTC.